This entry describes one T cell receptor (beta chain). Its specificity is unknown. This sample is part of a study of T cell repertoires in cytomegalovirus infection. The wider study: Recently identified HLA-C-restricted CMV epitopes and well-studied HLA-B-restricted CMV epitopes were used by the study. Broader study findings: Public TCR beta family frequency separated CMV-and-HLA carriers, including in an independent cohort.

One entry per CDR3 protein, called by TCRdb with MiXCR from the reads. The table records about 110,000 distinct CDR3 sequences, under 50% of them present only once. The CDR3 length is 14 residues. From germline, CDR1 is SNHLY and CDR2 FYNNEI. Between the trimmed V and J ends, which lost 8 bases and 3 bases, there was a span of 13 bases. This sequence originates from a human donor in good health (CMV status not recorded). Some clones in this sample may be carry-over from other donors' samples. Specimen: CD8+ T cells from cultured PBMCs, collected from culture after CMV antigen stimulation. This sequence joins TRBV2 and TRBJ2-2; maybe TRBD1 (6 bases). As DNA, the CDR3 is TGTGCCAGCGAAGCAGGGGTTTACACCGGGGAGCTGTTTTTT. It is translated as CASEAGVYTGELFF.